This record concerns one T cell receptor (beta chain) sequence. This CDR3 contains 17 residues. V shed 0 bases and J shed 0 bases, with 13 bases lying between them. The V gene's germline CDR1 is LGHDT and CDR2 YNNKEL (reference sequence). These data originate in a study of blood T cell repertoires in COVID-19. Background on the study: Samples taken during acute and convalescent COVID-19 were collected in the United States, Italy and Spain. In each case, the material was cDNA or gDNA derived from T cells, B-cell-depleted T cells, or PBMCs.

In the authors' workflow: Estimates of nucleated cell counts were drawn from the amplification of reference gene primers. TCRdb's copy holds only in-frame clones and misses some; the assay was immunoSEQ multiplex PCR. The DNA was the basis for D and trimming; V, J and clone size are from that table. The sample lists some 200,000 clones; almost 85% were seen once. The rearrangement joins TRBV3-1 (or the pseudogene TRBV3-2) to TRBJ2-3; perhaps TRBD1 as D (6 bases). Sequenced input: peripheral blood. This receptor was identified in a woman aged 40 to 49 with acute or convalescent COVID-19. CDR3 sequence reads: CASSQDGGYSSTDTQYF. CDR3 DNA sequence: TGTGCCAGCAGCCAAGATGGGGGCTACTCTAGCACAGATACGCAGTATTTT.